This T cell receptor beta chain originates from a study of T cell repertoires in aging, cancer and after chemotherapy. Across the study: Six age groups, ranging from 30 or younger to 70 or older, included the donors. Patients with glioblastoma brain tumors were sampled before and after temozolomide-based therapy. Some 10 million TCR reads were in the whole dataset.

Overall study findings and caveats: Healthy donors lost TCR diversity with age mainly through richness, cancer patients through richness and evenness.

CDR3 length: 17 amino acids. V gave up 3 bases and J gave up 1 base; unmatched junction bases: 12. Looked up from germline, CDR1 is GTSNPN and CDR2 is SVGIG (reference sequence). Rearranged V-D-J TRB sequences were amplified with a mixed TRB-A/B primer pool. TCRdb passed the multiplex PCR reads through MiXCR, listing each CDR3 protein once. The repertoire holds over 3,000 distinct CDR3 sequences, 25% to 35% seen once, with 3.5% to 5% in the top ten. TCR beta rearrangements were amplified from peripheral blood genomic DNA. This clonotype was seen more than once but under ten times. What it binds is unknown.

The chain carries TRBV30 and TRBJ2-3; 8 nucleotides line up with TRBD2. This clonotype originated in a human donor with a solid tumor. The sample was blood. The CDR3 region is CAWRVGRTSGGTDTQYF. For the CDR3, the DNA is TGTGCCTGGAGAGTGGGCCGTACTAGCGGTGGCACAGATACGCAGTATTTT.